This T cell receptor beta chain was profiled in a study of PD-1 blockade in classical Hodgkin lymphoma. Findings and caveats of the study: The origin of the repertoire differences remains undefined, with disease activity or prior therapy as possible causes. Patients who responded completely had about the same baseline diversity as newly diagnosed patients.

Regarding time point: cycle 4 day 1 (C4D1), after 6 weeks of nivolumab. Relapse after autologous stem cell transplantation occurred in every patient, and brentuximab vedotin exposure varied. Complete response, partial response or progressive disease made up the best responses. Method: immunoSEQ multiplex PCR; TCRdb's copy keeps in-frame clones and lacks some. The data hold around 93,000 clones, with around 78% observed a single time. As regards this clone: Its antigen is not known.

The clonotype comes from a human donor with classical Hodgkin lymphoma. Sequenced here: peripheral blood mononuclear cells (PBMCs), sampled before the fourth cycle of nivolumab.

The CDR3 nucleotides are TGTGCCAGCTCACCACCCTCCCGAGAACAAGAAGAAGCTTTCTTT. Its protein is CASSPPSREQEEAFF. The J gene is TRBJ1-1, the V gene TRBV18; D is uncertain. The CDR3 has 15 residues. Germline V gene data show CDR1 as KGHSH and CDR2 as LQKENI. The V gene lost 0 bases and the J gene lost 8 bases, with 16 bases spanning the gap.